What follows are 30 T cell receptor beta chains derived from one specimen sequenced in a study of T cells in localized non-small cell lung cancer. Using immunoSEQ multiplex PCR, the repertoire was profiled, and TCRdb retains in-frame clones only, with some absent. The table includes about 40,000 clones, 85% to 90% detected once. The sample here was peripheral blood, taken before any cancer treatment. All receptors derive from a man aged 18-55 years with stage I lung adenocarcinoma.

This chain links TRBV7-2 with TRBJ2-5; TRBD2 might be the D (5 bases). CDR1 is SGHTA and CDR2 is FQGNSA in the germline V gene. The CDR3 covers 15 residues. V shed 1 base and J shed 5 bases, with 14 bases lying between them. Here the CDR3 reads CASSLVYAWRETQYF. DNA for the CDR3: TGTGCCAGCAGCTTAGTATATGCCTGGAGGGAGACCCAGTACTTC. The full variable domain, rest sourced from reference TRBV7-2 and TRBJ2-5, is GAGVSQSPSNKVTEKGKDVELRCDPISGHTALYWYRQSLGQGLEFLIYFQGNSAPDKSGLPSDRFSAERTGGSVSTLTIQRTQQEDSAVYLCASSLVYAWRETQYFGPGTRLLVL.

The chain couples TRBV7-9 to TRBJ2-1; D might be TRBD2 (7 bases). V was cut by 2 bases and J by 6 bases, with 14 bases left in between. Germline assignment: CDR1 SEHNR and CDR2 FQNEAQ (reference sequence). The CDR3 has 15 residues. In DNA, the CDR3 is TGTGCCAGCAGCTTACTCCGGGGGGCCGCCAATGAGCAGTTCTTC. Residues: CASSLLRGAANEQFF.

This clone appeared a few times. V gene TRBV5-6 combines with J gene TRBJ1-1; a possible D gene is TRBD1 (5 bases). CDR3 length: 15 residues. The V and J ends lost 4 bases and 2 bases respectively, with 15 bases between them. Germline V gene sequence: CDR1 SGHDT, CDR2 YYEEEE. Written as DNA, the CDR3 is TGTGCCAGCAGCCCCCCGGCAGGGCTCAACACTGAAGCTTTCTTT. Amino acid sequence: CASSPPAGLNTEAFF.

The chain recombines TRBV4-2 with TRBJ1-5; possibly TRBD1 for D (6 bases). From germline, CDR1 is LGHNA and CDR2 YNFKEQ. The CDR3 is 18 amino acids. V lost 0 bases and J 4 bases, leaving 19 bases between the germline ends. The CDR3 region is CASSQEVQGLNQNQPQHF. The CDR3 bases are TGTGCCAGCAGCCAAGAAGTCCAGGGGCTGAATCAAAATCAGCCCCAGCATTTT.

This chain uses TRBV5-1 with TRBJ2-1; a possible D gene is TRBD1 (6 bases). The CDR3 runs to 18 residues. Germline V gene lookup returns CDR1 SGHRS and CDR2 YFSETQ. Deletions cut 0 bases from V and 4 bases from J, with 20 bases between. The CDR3 sequence is CASSLASQASGVYNEQFF. The CDR3, as DNA: TGCGCCAGCAGCTTGGCCTCACAGGCCTCAGGGGTATACAATGAGCAGTTCTTC.

The CDR3 DNA reads TGTGCCAGCACTCGAGTGGGGGGGGACTATGGCTACACCTTC. Translated, it gives CASTRVGGDYGYTF. The chain joins TRBV6-8 to TRBJ1-2; TRBD1 is a possible D gene (5 bases). Trimming stripped 7 bases from V and 3 bases from J, with 15 bases between. Germline CDR1 and CDR2: MNHGY and SAAAGT. The length of the CDR3 is 14 residues.

V usage is TRBV6-5 and J usage is TRBJ1-2; 10 nucleotides agree with TRBD1. Losses at the gene ends were 6 bases for V and 2 bases for J; bases not matched to a gene: 3. The CDR3 sequence is 14 residues long. CDR1 is MNHEY and CDR2 is SVGAGI in the germline V gene. CDR3 amino acids: CASRGQGKNYGYTF. The CDR3 DNA reads TGTGCCAGCAGGGGACAGGGGAAAAACTATGGCTACACCTTC.

The rearrangement links TRBV5-1 to TRBJ2-5, with 12 nucleotides matching TRBD1. The length of the CDR3 is 16 residues. Germline V gene sequence: CDR1 SGHRS, CDR2 YFSETQ. Unmatched junction bases numbered 6, after V lost 5 bases and J lost 1 base. Here the CDR3 reads CASRTGTGGAQETQYF. The CDR3, as DNA: TGCGCCAGCAGAACCGGGACAGGGGGCGCCCAAGAGACCCAGTACTTC.

V and J are TRBV10-3 and TRBJ1-2; TRBD1 matches 10 bases. The CDR3 extends over 16 amino acids. Germline CDR1 reads ENHRY; CDR2 reads SYGVKD. Trimming cost V 6 bases and J 3 bases; bases outside gene matches: 10. CDR3 amino acids: CAISERGDRGDYGYTF. CDR3 bases: TGTGCCATCAGCGAACGTGGGGACAGGGGCGACTATGGCTACACCTTC.

The genes are TRBV12-5 and TRBJ2-7; TRBD1 matches 8 bases. The CDR3 runs 14 residues. CDR1 is LGHNT, CDR2 FRNRAP, per germline. V trimming: 5 bases; J trimming: 2 bases; junction bases outside the gene matches: 5. The CDR3: CASGRETGAYEQYF. CDR3 bases: TGTGCTAGTGGTCGAGAGACAGGGGCCTACGAGCAGTACTTC.

V gene TRBV7-2 combines with J gene TRBJ2-7; D is unclear. This CDR3 spans 14 amino acids. V lost 0 bases, J lost 2 bases, and 8 bases lay in between. The germline V gene has CDR1 SGHTA and CDR2 FQGNSA. Here the CDR3 reads CASSLAGPTYEQYF. The CDR3 nucleotides read TGTGCCAGCAGCTTAGCCGGCCCAACCTACGAGCAGTACTTC.

CDR3 protein: CASSLASYNEQFF. As DNA, the CDR3 is TGTGCCAGCAGCTTAGCCTCCTACAATGAGCAGTTCTTC. This chain joins TRBV7-2 and TRBJ2-1; no firm D call. Germline assignment: CDR1 SGHTA and CDR2 FQGNSA. V was trimmed by 0 bases and J by 0 bases, leaving 0 bases between them. The CDR3 has 13 amino acids.

The CDR3 DNA is TGCGCCAGCAGCCCACTACTAGCGGGGCCTACAGATACGCAGTATTTT. It translates to CASSPLLAGPTDTQYF. The chain combines TRBV5-1 with TRBJ2-3; TRBD2 matches 10 bases. The length of the CDR3 is 16 residues. V trimming: 4 bases; J trimming: 3 bases; junction bases outside the gene matches: 8. CDR1 SGHRS and CDR2 YFSETQ come from the germline V gene.

This rearrangement joins TRBV7-2 to TRBJ1-1, with D possibly being TRBD1 (5 bases). Trimming shortened V by 3 bases and J by 9 bases, and 23 bases separated the two germline ends. This CDR3 has 16 amino acids. Germline V lookup: CDR1 SGHTA, CDR2 FQGNSA. The CDR3 is CASSLPSAGPRWKAFF. CDR3 nucleotide sequence: TGTGCCAGCAGCTTGCCCTCTGCAGGGCCCCGGTGGAAAGCTTTCTTT.

V gene TRBV15 combines with J gene TRBJ1-4; D is ambiguous. Trimming removed 1 base at V and 8 bases at J, with 11 bases between. The CDR3 loop spans 14 amino acids. Germline V gene sequence: CDR1 LNHNV, CDR2 YYDKDF (reference sequence). The CDR3 protein is CATSRARVTEKLFF. The CDR3 DNA is TGTGCCACCAGCAGAGCTCGGGTAACCGAAAAACTGTTTTTT.

A single count supports this clone. The chain carries TRBV7-8 and TRBJ2-1; possibly TRBD2 for D (6 bases). V was shortened by 1 base and J by 7 bases, with 17 bases between the two germline ends. This CDR3 contains 16 residues. Per germline, CDR1 SGHVS and CDR2 FQNEAQ. CDR3: CASSLGGVDIRNEQFF. The CDR3 region has the DNA TGTGCCAGCAGCTTAGGGGGGGTAGACATACGGAATGAGCAGTTCTTC.

This clone has just one count. The chain is built from TRBV6-5 and TRBJ2-7; 7 bases are a match to TRBD1. With 2 bases clipped from V and 3 bases from J, the junction kept 4 bases outside the gene matches. The V gene's germline CDR1 is MNHEY and CDR2 SVGAGI. The CDR3 is 14 amino acids. As DNA, the CDR3 is TGTGCCAGCAGTTACGAAGGGGGCGGCTACGAGCAGTACTTC. Its translation is CASSYEGGGYEQYF.

This chain links TRBV29-1 with TRBJ1-2; D uncertain. Germline loops: CDR1 SQVTM, CDR2 ANQGSEA. The CDR3 contains 15 residues. Trimming left V 2 bases short and J 6 bases short, with 19 bases between. The CDR3 coding sequence is TGCAGCGTTGAACTACTGGACCCATACTCTAATGGCTACACCTTC. Translation gives CSVELLDPYSNGYTF.

This sequence joins TRBV7-2 and TRBJ1-5; the match to TRBD1 covers 8 bases. Germline CDR1 SGHTA, CDR2 FQGNSA. The trim removed 6 bases at V and 8 bases at J, leaving 9 bases unmatched. The CDR3 is made up of 14 amino acids. Written as DNA, the CDR3 is TGTGCCAGCAGTGGGAACAGGGGGAAGGAGCCCCAGCATTTT. Its translation: CASSGNRGKEPQHF.

This chain links TRBV19 with TRBJ1-2; D uncertain. The CDR3 is made up of 12 amino acids. Germline-derived CDR1 and CDR2 are LNHDA and SQIVND (reference sequence). V lost 4 bases to trimming and J lost 1 base, with 4 bases between them. The CDR3 coding sequence is TGTGCCAGTAGTAGGAATAACTATGGCTACACCTTC. Translation: CASSRNNYGYTF. The variable domain in full, with the rest retrieved from reference TRBV19 and TRBJ1-2, is DGGITQSPKYLFRKEGQNVTLSCEQNLNHDAMYWYRQDPGQGLRLIYYSQIVNDFQKGDIAEGYSVSREKKESFPLTVTSAQKNPTAFYLCASSRNNYGYTFGSGTRLTVV.

This sequence joins TRBV18 and TRBJ1-1; D is unresolved. Trimming took off 2 bases at V and 1 base at J, with 8 bases between the two ends. The CDR3 covers 14 residues. CDR1 is KGHSH and CDR2 is LQKENI in the germline V gene. CDR3 DNA: TGTGCCAGCTCACCAGCTCGGGGGAACACTGAAGCTTTCTTT. It yields the protein CASSPARGNTEAFF. Based on the CDR3 plus reference TRBV18 and TRBJ1-1, the full variable domain is NAGVMQNPRHLVRRRGQEARLRCSPMKGHSHVYWYRQLPEEGLKFMVYLQKENIIDESGMPKERFSAEFPKEGPSILRIQQVVRGDSAAYFCASSPARGNTEAFFGQGTRLTVV.

J is TRBJ2-3 and V is TRBV4-3; the match to TRBD2 covers 8 bases. Trimming at V came to 1 base and at J to 1 base, leaving 7 bases not matched to a gene. Germline V gene sequence: CDR1 LGHNA, CDR2 YSLEER. This CDR3 region has 17 residues. The chain's CDR3 is CASSQGARGVGTDTQYF. The CDR3 DNA reads as TGCGCCAGCAGCCAAGGGGCGCGGGGGGTCGGCACAGATACGCAGTATTTT.

The chain carries TRBV6-1 and TRBJ1-1; perhaps TRBD1 as D (5 bases). V lost 6 bases and J lost 3, with 17 bases in between. The CDR3 loop spans 15 amino acids. In germline, CDR1 is MNHNS, CDR2 SASEGT. Here the CDR3 reads CASRLDQGGYTEAFF. The DNA for the CDR3 is TGTGCCAGCAGACTGGATCAGGGTGGGTACACTGAAGCTTTCTTT.

The rearrangement joins TRBV15 to TRBJ1-1; maybe TRBD1 (5 bases). CDR1 is LNHNV and CDR2 is YYDKDF in the germline V gene (reference sequence). The CDR3 has 13 amino acids. V was trimmed by 3 bases and J by 4 bases, leaving 9 bases between them. The CDR3 coding sequence is TGTGCCACCAGCAGCCTCAGGGCCACTGAAGCTTTCTTT. Protein product: CATSSLRATEAFF.

The chain has TRBV29-1 and TRBJ1-2; TRBD1 is a possible D gene (6 bases). The CDR3 contains 11 residues. Germline assignment: CDR1 SQVTM and CDR2 ANQGSEA. V shed 5 bases and J shed 7 bases, with 11 bases lying between them. The CDR3 loop reads CSVYGGPGYTF. The CDR3 region has the DNA TGCAGCGTTTACGGGGGGCCTGGCTACACCTTC.

The V call is TRBV19, the J call TRBJ2-5, with D perhaps matching TRBD1 (6 bases). Germline CDR1 LNHDA, CDR2 SQIVND (reference sequence). CDR3 length: 13 residues. The ends were cut back, 7 bases at V and 3 bases at J, with 12 bases in the middle. CDR3 bases: TGTGCCAGTAACCAGGGGCGGGAAGAGACCCAGTACTTC. It is translated as CASNQGREETQYF.

The rearrangement joins TRBV7-9 to TRBJ2-1; perhaps TRBD2 as D (5 bases). Germline V gene data show CDR1 as SEHNR and CDR2 as FQNEAQ (reference sequence). The length of the CDR3 is 15 residues. Between the trimmed V and J ends, which lost 4 bases and 6 bases, there was a span of 16 bases. CDR3 nucleotides: TGTGCCAGCAGCTCAGACTACCTCCCTCTCAATGAGCAGTTCTTC. Protein: CASSSDYLPLNEQFF.

V gene TRBV2 combines with J gene TRBJ1-1; 7 bases align to TRBD1. Germline V gene lookup returns CDR1 SNHLY and CDR2 FYNNEI. This CDR3 spans 13 amino acids. V was clipped by 5 bases and J by 6 bases; unmatched bases: 6. The CDR3, as DNA: TGTGCCAGCAGTTTCAGGGGGAGTGCTGAAGCTTTCTTT. This translates into CASSFRGSAEAFF.

The chain employs TRBV18 and TRBJ2-3; D is unresolved. The V gene's germline CDR1 is KGHSH and CDR2 LQKENI. Trimming left V 1 base short and J 3 bases short, with 11 bases between. This CDR3 is built from 15 residues. The CDR3 sequence: CASSPQMVRTDTQYF. CDR3 DNA sequence: TGTGCCAGCTCACCACAAATGGTCAGGACAGATACGCAGTATTTT.

This clone is a singleton in its sample. The rearrangement joins TRBV30 to TRBJ2-5; 7 nucleotides agree with TRBD1. Germline trimming cut 3 bases from V and 7 bases from J; bases unmatched to any gene: 8. Germline lookup yields CDR1 GTSNPN and CDR2 SVGIG (reference sequence). This CDR3 contains 13 residues. This CDR3 reads CAWRTQGTGTQYF. The DNA for the CDR3 is TGTGCCTGGAGGACACAGGGGACCGGGACCCAGTACTTC.